This TCR beta chain came from a study of T cells expressing NK-cell markers. In the study overall: Seven HCMV-seropositive donors and one seronegative donor made up the eight sequenced donors.

Germline values: CDR1 MNHEY, CDR2 SVGEGT. The CDR3 loop spans 13 amino acids. TCRdb derives one entry per CDR3 protein from the 5' RACE reads, leaving out DNA. In all, the sample yields over 350,000 distinct CDR3 sequences. The chain uses TRBV6-2 or TRBV6-3 and TRBJ2-3. This sequence originates from a woman aged 45-59 years in good health. The sequencing input was blood T cells: a sorted CD56 or NKG2C T cell subset, CD4+ or CD8+ T cells, or bulk PBMC T cells (not recorded which). The CDR3 sequence is CASTAFHTDTQYF.